Listed here are 10 T cell receptor beta chains from one sample, sequenced in a study of Tregs in tolerant kidney transplant recipients. The data were produced by immunoSEQ multiplex PCR, yet TCRdb's version contains in-frame clones alone and is incomplete. The table has roughly 50,000 clones, roughly 87% seen once; the top ten hold 15%. Related graft donors supplied nonmyeloablative bone marrow transplants, and mixed chimerism was transient. The sample in question was CD8+ T cells from blood (PBMCs), obtained 12 months after the transplant. Source of these receptors: a human patient who received a combined kidney and bone marrow transplant. The T cells may partly be graft donor cells.

As to this clone: The same CDR3 arises from other DNA sequences in this sample as well. The chain is built from TRBV4-3 and TRBJ2-5, with 9 bases fitting TRBD2. Germline CDR1 reads LGHNA; CDR2 reads YSLEER. The CDR3 sequence is 15 residues long. The V and J ends lost 1 base and 5 bases, in that order; junction bases with no gene match: 5. The CDR3 reads CASSQGGGAGETQYF. The CDR3 DNA reads TGCGCCAGCAGCCAAGGCGGGGGGGCTGGGGAGACCCAGTACTTC.

The rearrangement links TRBV6-6 to TRBJ2-5; the match to TRBD1 covers 9 bases. The germline V gene has CDR1 MNHNY and CDR2 SVGAGI (reference sequence). J gave up 5 bases and V 5 bases, and 12 bases lay outside the gene matches. The CDR3 has 16 amino acids. CDR3 in amino acids: CASSLDRTGEYETQYF. As DNA, the CDR3 is TGTGCCAGCAGTCTTGACCGGACAGGGGAGTATGAGACCCAGTACTTC.

This clone came up once. This sequence joins TRBV4-1 and TRBJ1-1; 7 nucleotides agree with TRBD1. Looked up from germline, CDR1 is MGHRA and CDR2 is YSYEKL. This CDR3 region has 13 residues. The ends lost 5 bases at V and 5 bases at J; junction bases unmatched: 5. Here the CDR3 DNA reads TGCGCCAGCAGCGACAGGGTAGGGACTGAAGCTTTCTTT. Amino acid sequence: CASSDRVGTEAFF.

The genes are TRBV6-5 and TRBJ2-7; no definite D call. V was trimmed by 2 bases and J by 2 bases, leaving 7 bases between them. The CDR3 consists of 13 residues. Germline V lookup: CDR1 MNHEY, CDR2 SVGAGI. The CDR3 sequence: CASSYGTTYEQYF. The CDR3 coding sequence is TGTGCCAGCAGTTACGGTACTACCTACGAGCAGTACTTC.

The rearrangement links TRBV7-9 to TRBJ2-7; 9 positions agree with TRBD1. The CDR3 runs to 15 residues. Germline trimming cut 5 bases from V and 4 bases from J; bases unmatched to any gene: 9. Germline V gene lookup returns CDR1 SEHNR and CDR2 FQNEAQ (reference sequence). The CDR3 protein is CASSNPTGGLYEQYF. The CDR3 bases are TGTGCCAGCAGCAACCCGACAGGGGGTTTGTACGAGCAGTACTTC.

In its sample, this clone is medium-sized. The DNA of the CDR3 is TGCGCCAGCAGCTTCTCTCTAGCGGAGCACACCGGGGAGCTGTTTTTT. It yields the protein CASSFSLAEHTGELFF. This chain uses TRBV5-1 with TRBJ2-2, with TRBD2 matching 7 bases. The germline V gene encodes CDR1 SGHRS and CDR2 YFSETQ. The CDR3 is 16 residues long. The J segment lost 3 bases and the V segment lost 2 bases, leaving 7 bases of the junction unmatched.

The V call is TRBV7-9, the J call TRBJ2-3, with 7 bases identical to TRBD1. Germline lookup yields CDR1 SEHNR and CDR2 FQNEAQ (reference sequence). The ends lost 5 bases at V and 4 bases at J; junction bases unmatched: 12. The CDR3 spans 16 residues. In DNA, the CDR3 is TGTGCCAGCAGCCAGACGACAGGGCAAGTGTCAGATACGCAGTATTTT. This translates into CASSQTTGQVSDTQYF.

The CDR3: CASSLPGLGNTIYF. In nucleotides, the CDR3 is TGTGCCAGCAGCTTGCCAGGGCTTGGAAACACCATATATTTT. The chain employs TRBV5-6 and TRBJ1-3, with D possibly TRBD1 on 5 matching bases. Trimming took off 1 base at V and 3 bases at J, with 8 bases between the two ends. CDR1 SGHDT and CDR2 YYEEEE come from the germline V gene. This CDR3 comprises 14 residues.

The chain has TRBV7-6 and TRBJ1-3; TRBD1 aligns across 7 bases. The CDR3 spans 17 residues. V shed 2 bases and J 0 bases; nucleotides not matched to a gene: 7. Per germline, CDR1 SGHVS and CDR2 FNYEAQ. CDR3 sequence (DNA): TGTGCCAGCAGCTTAACAGGGGCGTTAAGCTCTGGAAACACCATATATTTT. Residues: CASSLTGALSSGNTIYF. Based on the CDR3 plus reference TRBV7-6 and TRBJ1-3, the full variable domain is GAGVSQSPRYKVTKRGQDVALRCDPISGHVSLYWYRQALGQGPEFLTYFNYEAQQDKSGLPNDRFSAERPEGSISTLTIQRTEQRDSAMYRCASSLTGALSSGNTIYFGEGSWLTVV.

This sequence joins TRBV4-3 and TRBJ2-1; D uncertain. Trimming shortened V by 1 base and J by 1 base, and 8 bases separated the two germline ends. This CDR3 contains 15 residues. Germline V gene lookup returns CDR1 LGHNA and CDR2 YSLEER. CDR3 DNA: TGCGCCAGCAGCCAAGGCGCAGCGTCCTACAATGAGCAGTTCTTC. Translating it yields CASSQGAASYNEQFF.